The rows below give T cell receptor beta chains drawn from one sample of a study of blood T cell repertoires in COVID-19. The data were produced by immunoSEQ multiplex PCR, yet TCRdb's version contains in-frame clones alone and is incomplete. The table records more than 65,000 clones, 82% of them present only once. The sample consisted of peripheral blood. Receptors originate from a woman over 75 with acute or convalescent COVID-19. CDR3s include the opening cysteine and the closing phenylalanine or tryptophan. Each record gives: CDR3 protein, CDR3 DNA, V gene, D gene, J gene, CDR3 length, clone size. D genes are given only for firm matches. A row's size may be missing; if present it is once, few, many or a size class.

CASSYSPSGGPYEQYF | TGTGCCAGCAGTTACTCACCCAGCGGGGGGCCATACGAGCAGTACTTC | TRBV6-5 | TRBD2 | TRBJ2-7 | 16 | few
CATSARDRDTDTQYF | TGTGCCACCAGTGCCCGGGACAGAGACACAGATACGCAGTATTTT | TRBV24-1 | TRBD1 | TRBJ2-3 | 15 | -
CASTKTAQETQYF | TGTGCCAGCACCAAGACAGCCCAAGAGACCCAGTACTTC | TRBV5-5 | - | TRBJ2-5 | 13 | -
CASSKTDSYEQYF | TGTGCCAGCAGCAAGACAGATTCCTACGAGCAGTACTTC | TRBV13 | - | TRBJ2-7 | 13 | -
CASSFRDSYNEQFF | TGTGCCAGCAGCTTCCGGGACAGTTACAATGAGCAGTTCTTC | TRBV6-5 | TRBD1 | TRBJ2-1 | 14 | -
CASSRGPQRDEQFF | TGTGCCAGCTCACGAGGCCCGCAGAGGGATGAGCAGTTCTTC | TRBV18 | - | TRBJ2-1 | 14 | -
CASSLGVGSTDTQYF | TGCGCCAGCAGCCTCGGAGTAGGTAGCACAGATACGCAGTATTTT | TRBV10-1 | - | TRBJ2-3 | 15 | -
CASRATDRGNQPQHF | TGTGCCAGCAGGGCAACAGACAGGGGCAATCAGCCCCAGCATTTT | TRBV6-5 | TRBD1 | TRBJ1-5 | 15 | -
CASSRVQGNTEAFF | TGTGCCAGCTCTAGGGTACAGGGGAACACTGAAGCTTTCTTT | TRBV6-5 | - | TRBJ1-1 | 14 | few
CASNGQGARYSPLHF | TGTGCCAGCAACGGACAGGGGGCTAGGTATTCACCCCTCCACTTT | TRBV2 | TRBD1 | TRBJ1-6 | 15 | -
CASSPPDRAIYEQYF | TGTGCCAGCTCACCACCCGACAGAGCCATCTACGAGCAGTACTTC | TRBV18 | - | TRBJ2-7 | 15 | -
CASTRQAPNTEAFF | TGTGCCAGCACTCGACAGGCCCCGAACACTGAAGCTTTCTTT | TRBV5-4 | - | TRBJ1-1 | 14 | once
CAWSPNRATGGQPQHF | TGTGCCTGGAGTCCGAACCGGGCCACAGGGGGACAGCCCCAGCATTTT | TRBV30 | TRBD1 | TRBJ1-5 | 16 | -
CASSQGGYNEQFF | TGTGCCAGCTCCCAGGGGGGTTACAATGAGCAGTTCTTC | TRBV7-3 | - | TRBJ2-1 | 13 | -
CASSSGENTEAFF | TGCGCCAGCAGCTCGGGGGAGAACACTGAAGCTTTCTTT | TRBV5-1 | - | TRBJ1-1 | 13 | -
CASTSSVYGYTF | TGTGCCAGCACCAGTTCTGTCTATGGCTACACCTTC | TRBV6-5 | - | TRBJ1-2 | 12 | once
CASRNRGLRYEQYF | TGTGCCAGCAGGAACAGGGGGTTACGATACGAGCAGTACTTC | TRBV6-5 | TRBD1 | TRBJ2-7 | 14 | once
CASSLGGGRDEQFF | TGCGCCAGCAGCTTGGGCGGGGGCCGGGATGAGCAGTTCTTC | TRBV5-1 | - | TRBJ2-1 | 14 | -
CASSLSQNSPLHF | TGTGCCAGCAGCTTATCACAGAATTCACCCCTCCACTTT | TRBV11-3 | - | TRBJ1-6 | 13 | -
CASSPSGRRVNTEAFF | TGTGCCAGCAGTCCGTCGGGCCGGCGGGTGAACACTGAAGCTTTCTTT | TRBV5-5 | - | TRBJ1-1 | 16 | -
CASSDLISNQPQHF | TGTGCCAGCAGTGATCTAATTAGCAATCAGCCCCAGCATTTT | TRBV6-1 | - | TRBJ1-5 | 14 | -
CASSRQTGGNSPLHF | TGTGCCAGCAGTCGTCAGACAGGGGGAAATTCACCCCTCCACTTT | TRBV6-5 | TRBD1 | TRBJ1-6 | 15 | -
CASSHRGVEAFF | TGTGCCAGCAGCCACCGCGGAGTCGAAGCTTTCTTT | TRBV6-1 | - | TRBJ1-1 | 12 | -
CASSTYDWWRGQETQYF | TGTGCCAGCAGCACATACGACTGGTGGCGGGGGCAAGAGACCCAGTACTTC | TRBV5-6 | TRBD2 | TRBJ2-5 | 17 | -
CASSSRGTATNEKLFF | TGTGCCAGCAGTTCCAGGGGGACCGCAACTAATGAAAAACTGTTTTTT | TRBV27 | TRBD1 | TRBJ1-4 | 16 | -
CAWSGQGNTGELFF | TGTGCCTGGAGTGGACAGGGTAACACCGGGGAGCTGTTTTTT | TRBV30 | TRBD1 | TRBJ2-2 | 14 | -
CASSTTGWGSPLHF | TGTGCCAGTAGTACGACAGGGTGGGGTTCACCCCTCCACTTT | TRBV19 | TRBD1 | TRBJ1-6 | 14 | -
CASSQGARSIQYF | TGTGCCAGCAGCCAGGGGGCGCGTAGCATTCAGTACTTC | TRBV3-1/TRBV3-2 | - | TRBJ2-4 | 13 | -
CASSQDSRWGYTF | TGCGCCAGCAGCCAAGATTCCAGGTGGGGCTACACCTTC | TRBV4-1 | - | TRBJ1-2 | 13 | -
CASSLTGTSATNEKLFF | TGTGCCAGCAGCTTGACCGGGACATCTGCAACTAATGAAAAACTGTTTTTT | TRBV5-4 | - | TRBJ1-4 | 17 | -
CATSDLHGQDSNQPQHF | TGTGCCACCAGTGATTTGCATGGGCAGGATAGCAATCAGCCCCAGCATTTT | TRBV24-1 | - | TRBJ1-5 | 17 | -
CASSLRSGASRGTEAFF | TGTGCCAGCAGCCTCAGGAGCGGAGCGAGTCGAGGCACTGAAGCTTTCTTT | TRBV7-9 | - | TRBJ1-1 | 17 | -
CASNWDRETEAFF | TGTGCCAGCAATTGGGACAGGGAGACTGAAGCTTTCTTT | TRBV7-9 | TRBD1 | TRBJ1-1 | 13 | -
CASSRAGVSTDTQYF | TGTGCCAGCAGTCGAGCGGGAGTTAGCACAGATACGCAGTATTTT | TRBV27 | TRBD2 | TRBJ2-3 | 15 | -